This T cell receptor beta chain was obtained from a study of PD-L1 blockade in urothelial cancer. Study information: About 85% of the roughly 29 patients comprised males who had bladder-origin urothelial cancer. Analyzed time points were 3 weeks (second dose) and 6 weeks after therapy began. The median T cell count in blood samples was around 150,000. Whole-study findings and limits: Greater 3-week expansion of tumor-associated blood clones was recorded for durable-benefit patients.

Assay: immunoSEQ multiplex PCR; the TCRdb copy retains only in-frame clones and omits some. The data contain 100,000 to 150,000 clones, roughly 83% of them seen just once; the ten biggest clones take up about 2.4%. In the case of this clone: Antigen: not known.

Time point indicated: peripheral blood 6 weeks after treatment start. V shed 0 bases, J shed 5 bases, and the junction held 10 bases outside the gene matches. This CDR3 has 18 residues. From germline, CDR1 is SGHKS and CDR2 YYEKEE (reference sequence). The rearrangement links TRBV5-5 to TRBJ2-1, with 11 bases fitting TRBD2. The clonotype comes from a man in his fifties with urothelial cancer. This sample comprised PBMCs, obtained around atezolizumab (anti-PD-L1) treatment. The CDR3 reads CASSLVGSTSGSHNEQFF. In DNA form, the CDR3 reads TGTGCCAGCAGCTTGGTGGGTTCAACTAGCGGGAGCCACAATGAGCAGTTCTTC.